This T cell receptor (beta chain) is drawn from a study of shared clonotypes between healthy human individuals. Profiled with immunoSEQ multiplex PCR; TCRdb holds only in-frame clones, not every one. Of 2 million to 2.5 million clones listed, approximately 96% are singletons. Germline trimming cut 0 bases from V and 3 bases from J; bases unmatched to any gene: 7. The CDR3 loop spans 16 amino acids. Germline assignment: CDR1 MNHEY and CDR2 SMNVEV (reference sequence). CD45RA-negative memory and CD45RA+ naive subsets were split from the CD4+ cells. This receptor was taken from a man aged 18 to 30 in good health. Sample: naive CD4+ T cells sorted from blood. The subset: CD45RA+ positively selected. The chain carries TRBV27 and TRBJ1-1, with 7 bases matching TRBD1. This chain's CDR3 is CASSLSVAGGYTEAFF. Written as DNA, the CDR3 is TGTGCCAGCAGTTTATCGGTCGCAGGGGGATACACTGAAGCTTTCTTT.